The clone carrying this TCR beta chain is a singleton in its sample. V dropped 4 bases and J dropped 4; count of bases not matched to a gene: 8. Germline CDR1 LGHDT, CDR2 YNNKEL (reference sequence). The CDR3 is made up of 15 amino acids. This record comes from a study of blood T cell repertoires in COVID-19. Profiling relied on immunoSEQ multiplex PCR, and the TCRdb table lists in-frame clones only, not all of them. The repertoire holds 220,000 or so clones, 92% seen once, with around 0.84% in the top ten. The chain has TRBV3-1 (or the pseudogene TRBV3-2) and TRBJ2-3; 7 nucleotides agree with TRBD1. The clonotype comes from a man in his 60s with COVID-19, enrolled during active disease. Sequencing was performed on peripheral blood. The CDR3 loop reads CASSPLTGSSDTQYF. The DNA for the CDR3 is TGTGCCAGCAGCCCCCTGACAGGGAGCTCAGATACGCAGTATTTT.